The rows below give T cell receptor beta chains drawn from one sample of a study of T-cell reconstitution after alpha-beta-depleted transplantation in children. Each CDR3 protein is one row after TCRdb ran MiXCR on the PCR reads. Of 640,000 or so distinct CDR3 sequences detected, roughly 17% appear once; the ten largest clones hold approximately 1.1%. This sample comprised PBMCs from the stem cell graft donor, obtained from the stem cell graft. The receptors were sampled from a human donor who donated a stem cell graft to a child with acute myeloid leukemia. The CDR3 runs from the conserved cysteine through the conserved F or W. Fields, in order: CDR3 length, V gene, D gene, J gene, CDR3 protein. A D gene is named only where the DNA matches it firmly.

CDR3 length: 14
V gene: TRBV20-1
D gene: TRBD1
J gene: TRBJ2-7
CDR3 protein: CSARSRDRGRDQYF

CDR3 length: 15
V gene: TRBV4-1
D gene: -
J gene: TRBJ2-3
CDR3 protein: CASSQDRSIGDTQYF

CDR3 length: 15
V gene: TRBV20-1
D gene: -
J gene: TRBJ1-5
CDR3 protein: CSASQSHMSNQPQHF

CDR3 length: 18
V gene: TRBV20-1
D gene: -
J gene: TRBJ1-6
CDR3 protein: CSARGLLEQGSINSPLHF

CDR3 length: 15
V gene: TRBV20-1
D gene: -
J gene: TRBJ2-3
CDR3 protein: CSARDPWGTGDTQYF

CDR3 length: 15
V gene: TRBV7-6
D gene: TRBD2
J gene: TRBJ2-1
CDR3 protein: CASSLGSSGANEQFF

CDR3 length: 11
V gene: TRBV20-1
D gene: -
J gene: TRBJ1-6
CDR3 protein: CSPTHNSPLHF

CDR3 length: 11
V gene: TRBV2
D gene: -
J gene: TRBJ2-1
CDR3 protein: CASPDGIEQFF

CDR3 length: 19
V gene: TRBV20-1
D gene: TRBD1
J gene: TRBJ1-5
CDR3 protein: CCARDQETGGPPSNQPQHF

CDR3 length: 17
V gene: TRBV9
D gene: TRBD1
J gene: TRBJ2-3
CDR3 protein: CASSASGTGGLADTQYF

CDR3 length: 14
V gene: TRBV3-1
D gene: -
J gene: TRBJ2-7
CDR3 protein: CASSQERNSYEQYF

CDR3 length: 14
V gene: TRBV12-3/TRBV12-4
D gene: -
J gene: TRBJ1-6
CDR3 protein: CASKPGPGGSPLHF

CDR3 length: 15
V gene: TRBV12-3/TRBV12-4
D gene: -
J gene: TRBJ1-1
CDR3 protein: CASSLNRAMNTEAFF

CDR3 length: 14
V gene: TRBV7-2
D gene: -
J gene: TRBJ2-1
CDR3 protein: CASSPQSVYNEQFF

CDR3 length: 15
V gene: TRBV27
D gene: -
J gene: TRBJ2-3
CDR3 protein: CASSFLAGTTDTQYF

CDR3 length: 15
V gene: TRBV15
D gene: -
J gene: TRBJ1-1
CDR3 protein: CATRKGSDWKTEAFF

CDR3 length: 15
V gene: TRBV29-1
D gene: TRBD1
J gene: TRBJ2-2
CDR3 protein: CSVGGTGVNTGELFF

CDR3 length: 17
V gene: TRBV11-1
D gene: TRBD1
J gene: TRBJ2-1
CDR3 protein: CASSRGTGGLSGNEQFF

CDR3 length: 11
V gene: TRBV20-1
D gene: TRBD2
J gene: TRBJ2-1
CDR3 protein: CSAGGGHPWFF

CDR3 length: 16
V gene: TRBV5-1
D gene: -
J gene: TRBJ2-3
CDR3 protein: CASSLGGQTSTDTQYF

CDR3 length: 12
V gene: TRBV28
D gene: -
J gene: TRBJ1-1
CDR3 protein: CATLTPNTEAFF

CDR3 length: 15
V gene: TRBV5-6
D gene: -
J gene: TRBJ2-3
CDR3 protein: CASSLERRKADTQYF

CDR3 length: 14
V gene: TRBV9
D gene: -
J gene: TRBJ2-3
CDR3 protein: CASSVDFSTDTQYF

CDR3 length: 15
V gene: TRBV20-1
D gene: -
J gene: TRBJ2-1
CDR3 protein: CSARDLGSSYNEQFF

CDR3 length: 13
V gene: TRBV7-9
D gene: -
J gene: TRBJ2-4
CDR3 protein: CASSLVAENIQYF

CDR3 length: 17
V gene: TRBV7-9
D gene: -
J gene: TRBJ2-7
CDR3 protein: CASTLTSTSPTAYEQYF

CDR3 length: 14
V gene: TRBV20-1
D gene: -
J gene: TRBJ1-5
CDR3 protein: CSAREGASNQPQHF

CDR3 length: 15
V gene: TRBV6-5
D gene: TRBD1
J gene: TRBJ1-2
CDR3 protein: CASSYSTGTNYGYTF

CDR3 length: 16
V gene: TRBV20-1
D gene: TRBD1
J gene: TRBJ2-1
CDR3 protein: CSARDRGRGFYNEQFF

CDR3 length: 14
V gene: TRBV20-1
D gene: TRBD1
J gene: TRBJ2-7
CDR3 protein: CSARAGTEAYEQYF

CDR3 length: 15
V gene: TRBV5-1
D gene: -
J gene: TRBJ2-1
CDR3 protein: CASRPQGNTYNEQFF

CDR3 length: 10
V gene: TRBV20-1
D gene: -
J gene: TRBJ1-6
CDR3 protein: CSALGSPLHF

CDR3 length: 16
V gene: TRBV4-1
D gene: -
J gene: TRBJ1-1
CDR3 protein: CASSQEGGQTNTEAFF

CDR3 length: 14
V gene: TRBV20-1
D gene: -
J gene: TRBJ1-3
CDR3 protein: CSAADRSTGNTIYF

CDR3 length: 11
V gene: TRBV30
D gene: -
J gene: TRBJ1-1
CDR3 protein: CALGRPAEAFF

CDR3 length: 13
V gene: TRBV13
D gene: -
J gene: TRBJ1-5
CDR3 protein: CASSSGGGGPQHF

CDR3 length: 15
V gene: TRBV4-3
D gene: -
J gene: TRBJ2-1
CDR3 protein: CASSQDRGNYNEQFF

CDR3 length: 13
V gene: TRBV27
D gene: -
J gene: TRBJ2-3
CDR3 protein: CASRPPTTDTQYF

CDR3 length: 14
V gene: TRBV29-1
D gene: TRBD1
J gene: TRBJ2-2
CDR3 protein: CSGRTGGNAGELFF

CDR3 length: 15
V gene: TRBV20-1
D gene: -
J gene: TRBJ2-1
CDR3 protein: CSARGVGGPYNQQFF

CDR3 length: 12
V gene: TRBV29-1
D gene: TRBD2
J gene: TRBJ2-7
CDR3 protein: CSASAGVEEQYF

CDR3 length: 13
V gene: TRBV12-3/TRBV12-4
D gene: TRBD2
J gene: TRBJ2-7
CDR3 protein: CASRPGGGYEQYF

CDR3 length: 14
V gene: TRBV5-6
D gene: -
J gene: TRBJ1-1
CDR3 protein: CASSFGEPNTEAFF

CDR3 length: 19
V gene: TRBV11-2
D gene: TRBD2
J gene: TRBJ2-1
CDR3 protein: CASSPRLAGGTSSYNEQFF

CDR3 length: 15
V gene: TRBV6-2/TRBV6-3
D gene: TRBD1
J gene: TRBJ2-7
CDR3 protein: CASTDRGESSYEQYF

CDR3 length: 9
V gene: TRBV27
D gene: -
J gene: TRBJ2-1
CDR3 protein: CASGPRQFF

CDR3 length: 12
V gene: TRBV13
D gene: -
J gene: TRBJ2-7
CDR3 protein: CASSPRSYEQYF

CDR3 length: 16
V gene: TRBV10-2
D gene: TRBD2
J gene: TRBJ2-1
CDR3 protein: CASSEDKRGAYNEQFF

CDR3 length: 16
V gene: TRBV18
D gene: TRBD1
J gene: TRBJ2-3
CDR3 protein: CASSPLGDRNQDTQYF

CDR3 length: 16
V gene: TRBV4-1
D gene: -
J gene: TRBJ1-4
CDR3 protein: CASSQGKGTTNEKLFF

CDR3 length: 16
V gene: TRBV2
D gene: TRBD1
J gene: TRBJ1-5
CDR3 protein: CASRPHTGTGNQPQHF

CDR3 length: 15
V gene: TRBV20-1
D gene: TRBD1
J gene: TRBJ2-1
CDR3 protein: CSARDPRTGYNEQFF

CDR3 length: 16
V gene: TRBV6-2/TRBV6-3
D gene: TRBD1
J gene: TRBJ1-1
CDR3 protein: CASSSGTGGGNTEAFF

CDR3 length: 14
V gene: TRBV12-3/TRBV12-4
D gene: -
J gene: TRBJ2-2
CDR3 protein: CASYTEINTGELFF